Shown below are 18 T cell receptor beta chains from a single sample sequenced in a study of blood T cell repertoires in COVID-19. Produced via immunoSEQ multiplex PCR; TCRdb's table is partial and in-frame only. Found here are around 60,000 clones, 80% to 85% of them singletons; the top ten hold roughly a fifth. The sequencing input was peripheral blood. These receptors originate from a man younger than 45 with COVID-19, enrolled during active disease.

The sample holds one count of this clone. J is TRBJ2-7 and V is TRBV6-5, with D hard to call. The CDR3 contains 12 residues. Trimming took off 5 bases at V and 6 bases at J, with 11 bases between the two ends. Germline V lookup: CDR1 MNHEY, CDR2 SVGAGI. The CDR3 loop reads CASSTNYPEQYF. CDR3 nucleotides: TGTGCCAGCAGTACTAATTACCCCGAGCAGTACTTC.

The V call is TRBV6-2 or TRBV6-3, the J call TRBJ1-2; possible D gene TRBD1, 6 bases. V shed 6 bases and J shed 5 bases, with 19 bases lying between them. The CDR3 consists of 15 residues. Germline CDR1 reads MNHEY; CDR2 reads SVGEGT. CDR3: CASRPSPDSGYGYTF. CDR3 coding DNA: TGTGCCAGCAGACCTAGCCCGGACAGCGGATATGGCTACACCTTC.

V usage is TRBV28 and J usage is TRBJ1-3, with a possible D match to TRBD1 (5 bases). The length of the CDR3 is 14 residues. Germline V gene data show CDR1 as MDHEN and CDR2 as SYDVKM. V lost 2 bases to trimming and J lost 6 bases, with 11 bases between them. DNA of the CDR3: TGTGCCAGCAGTTTACGGGGGTACGAAAACACCATATATTTT. Protein product: CASSLRGYENTIYF.

The genes are TRBV2 and TRBJ1-6; 10 nucleotides line up with TRBD1. The ends lost 7 bases at V and 9 bases at J; junction bases unmatched: 9. This CDR3 comprises 15 residues. Per germline, CDR1 SNHLY and CDR2 FYNNEI. Here the CDR3 reads CASTLGGTGASPLHF. The CDR3 DNA follows: TGTGCCAGCACCCTCGGGGGGACAGGGGCTTCACCCCTCCACTTT.

This clone ranks as medium-sized. The chain couples TRBV28 to TRBJ1-6; D perhaps matches TRBD1 (6 bases). Germline V gives CDR1 MDHEN, CDR2 SYDVKM. The V end was cut by 5 bases, the J end by 3 bases, with 8 bases between. CDR3 length equals 14 residues. CDR3 sequence: CASSQQGYNSPLHF. The CDR3 region has the DNA TGTGCCAGCAGTCAACAGGGCTATAATTCACCCCTCCACTTT.

CDR3 in DNA: TGTGCCAGCAGCTTACAAAGTGTACGAGGGACCCAGTACTTC. It is translated as CASSLQSVRGTQYF. This chain links TRBV7-2 with TRBJ2-5; no clear D. The CDR3 has 14 amino acids. Germline V gene sequence: CDR1 SGHTA, CDR2 FQGNSA. Trimming took 2 bases from V and 7 from J, leaving 14 bases between them.

This clone was observed a few times. The sample holds other DNA sequences that translate to the same CDR3. The chain has TRBV28 and TRBJ1-5, with 10 bases identical to TRBD1. The germline V gene encodes CDR1 MDHEN and CDR2 SYDVKM. Unmatched junction bases numbered 2, after V lost 1 base and J lost 5 bases. This CDR3 is 15 amino acids long. CDR3 DNA: TGTGCCAGCAGTTTATCAGGACAGGGGGATCAGCCCCAGCATTTT. Its translation: CASSLSGQGDQPQHF.

The sample holds one count of this clone. This sequence joins TRBV2 and TRBJ1-6, with D perhaps matching TRBD1 (5 bases). Germline lookup yields CDR1 SNHLY and CDR2 FYNNEI. The CDR3 totals 16 residues. The V end was cut by 4 bases, the J end by 7 bases, with 17 bases between. CDR3 bases: TGTGCCAGCAGTGTCGGTGGGGGGAGTCTAAATTCACCCCTCCACTTT. Its translation is CASSVGGGSLNSPLHF.

This clone was detected a few times. This chain's CDR3 is CASSQDPLMLAGENNEQFF. The CDR3 DNA follows: TGTGCCAGCAGCCAAGACCCTTTAATGCTAGCGGGGGAAAACAATGAGCAGTTCTTC. The rearrangement links TRBV3-1 (or the pseudogene TRBV3-2) to TRBJ2-1; 10 bases agree with TRBD2. V lost 0 bases, J lost 5 bases, and 13 bases stayed unmatched. The CDR3 runs 19 residues. The germline CDR1 and CDR2 sequences are LGHDT and YNNKEL (reference sequence).

This chain joins TRBV4-3 and TRBJ2-5; TRBD1 is a possible D gene (5 bases). Germline V gene sequence: CDR1 LGHNA, CDR2 YSLEER. V was clipped by 0 bases and J by 4 bases, with 15 bases between them. The CDR3 is made up of 16 amino acids. In DNA form, the CDR3 reads TGCGCCAGCAGCCAAGAAATCCAGGGTTCAGGAGAGACCCAGTACTTC. It yields the protein CASSQEIQGSGETQYF.

The chain couples TRBV9 to TRBJ1-3; TRBD1 matches at 7 bases. J lost 9 bases, V lost 0 bases, and 6 bases had no gene match. This CDR3 has 14 residues. Germline CDR1 SGDLS, CDR2 YYNGEE. The CDR3 protein is CASSVGQGLTTIYF. CDR3 DNA: TGTGCCAGCAGCGTAGGACAGGGACTGACCACCATATATTTT.

This clone was picked up one time. The V and J genes are TRBV5-6 and TRBJ2-3, with TRBD2 matching over 10 bases. The CDR3 spans 16 residues. Germline V gene sequence: CDR1 SGHDT, CDR2 YYEEEE. V shed 4 bases, J shed 4 bases, and the junction held 9 bases outside the gene matches. The DNA of the CDR3 is TGTGCCAGCAGCCTCGGAGCCAGCGGGGGGGCAGATACGCAGTATTTT. Translated, it gives CASSLGASGGADTQYF.

The gene calls are TRBV30 and TRBJ1-4; a weak D match, TRBD1 (5 bases). The germline CDR1 and CDR2 sequences are GTSNPN and SVGIG (reference sequence). This CDR3 has 13 residues. V was shortened by 0 bases and J by 8 bases, with 10 bases between the two germline ends. The DNA for the CDR3 is TGTGCCTGGAGTGTGGGGCAGGGAGAAAAACTGTTTTTT. As protein: CAWSVGQGEKLFF.

The chain recombines TRBV4-1 with TRBJ2-7; TRBD2 aligns across 8 bases. The ends lost 1 base at V and 5 bases at J; junction bases unmatched: 4. The CDR3 has 14 residues. CDR1 MGHRA and CDR2 YSYEKL come from the germline V gene. The CDR3 region is CASSQVGLANEQYF. Written as DNA, the CDR3 is TGCGCCAGCAGCCAAGTAGGACTAGCTAACGAGCAGTACTTC.

The genes are TRBV6-6 and TRBJ2-5; TRBD1 might be the D (7 bases). V dropped 10 bases and J dropped 5 bases, with 20 bases sitting between them. CDR3 length equals 14 residues. The germline CDR1 and CDR2 sequences are MNHNY and SVGAGI (reference sequence). The CDR3 nucleotides read TGTGCCACCACGAACAGGGGAGGTTGGGAGACCCAGTACTTC. Amino acid sequence: CATTNRGGWETQYF.

The chain joins TRBV5-1 to TRBJ2-1; no clear D. V was trimmed by 0 bases and J by 0 bases, leaving 4 bases between them. CDR1 is SGHRS and CDR2 is YFSETQ in the germline V gene. This CDR3 region has 14 residues. CDR3 sequence (DNA): TGCGCCAGCAGCTTGGAGAGCTCCTACAATGAGCAGTTCTTC. Its protein is CASSLESSYNEQFF.

The chain is built from TRBV6-5 and TRBJ2-7; 12 bases line up with TRBD2. Looked up from germline, CDR1 is MNHEY and CDR2 is SVGAGI. The CDR3 contains 16 residues. Losses at the gene ends were 4 bases for V and 2 bases for J; bases not matched to a gene: 6. The CDR3: CASSFLAGGNPYEQYF. In nucleotides, the CDR3 is TGTGCCAGCAGTTTTCTAGCGGGAGGGAATCCCTACGAGCAGTACTTC.

The chain is built from TRBV3-1 (or the pseudogene TRBV3-2) and TRBJ1-2; the match to TRBD1 covers 8 bases. The trim removed 0 bases at V and 3 bases at J, leaving 6 bases unmatched. The germline CDR1 and CDR2 sequences are LGHDT and YNNKEL (reference sequence). The CDR3 covers 16 residues. CDR3 region: CASSQEVTGEDYGYTF. The CDR3 DNA follows: TGTGCCAGCAGCCAAGAGGTGACAGGGGAAGACTATGGCTACACCTTC.